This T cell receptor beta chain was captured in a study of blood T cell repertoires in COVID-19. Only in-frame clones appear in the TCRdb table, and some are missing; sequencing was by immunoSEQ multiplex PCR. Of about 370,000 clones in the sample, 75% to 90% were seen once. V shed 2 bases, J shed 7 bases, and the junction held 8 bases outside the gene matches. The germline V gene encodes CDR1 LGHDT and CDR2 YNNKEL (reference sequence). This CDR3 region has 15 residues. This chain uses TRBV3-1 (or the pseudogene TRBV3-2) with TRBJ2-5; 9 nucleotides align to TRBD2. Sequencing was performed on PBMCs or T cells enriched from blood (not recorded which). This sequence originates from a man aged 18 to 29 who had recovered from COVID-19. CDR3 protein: CASSQNLAGRGTQYF. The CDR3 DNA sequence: TGTGCCAGCAGCCAAAATCTAGCGGGAAGAGGGACCCAGTACTTC.